Described below is a single TCR beta chain sequence and its context. This record belongs to a study of control samples from healthy donors and cancer patients. J lost 5 bases, V lost 0 bases, and 5 bases had no gene match. The CDR3 length is 16 residues. Per germline, CDR1 WNHNN and CDR2 SYGVQD (reference sequence). Clones were sequenced by immunoSEQ multiplex PCR, and TCRdb holds only the in-frame ones, with some missing. Of approximately 100,000 clones listed, roughly 91% are singletons. The receptor's source is a man under 40 in good health. Sequencing was performed on blood. The chain has TRBV10-1 and TRBJ2-5; TRBD2 agrees at 11 bases. CDR3 coding DNA: TGCGCCAGCAGTGAGTCCATAGCGGGAGGGTTGGAGACCCAGTACTTC. Residues: CASSESIAGGLETQYF.